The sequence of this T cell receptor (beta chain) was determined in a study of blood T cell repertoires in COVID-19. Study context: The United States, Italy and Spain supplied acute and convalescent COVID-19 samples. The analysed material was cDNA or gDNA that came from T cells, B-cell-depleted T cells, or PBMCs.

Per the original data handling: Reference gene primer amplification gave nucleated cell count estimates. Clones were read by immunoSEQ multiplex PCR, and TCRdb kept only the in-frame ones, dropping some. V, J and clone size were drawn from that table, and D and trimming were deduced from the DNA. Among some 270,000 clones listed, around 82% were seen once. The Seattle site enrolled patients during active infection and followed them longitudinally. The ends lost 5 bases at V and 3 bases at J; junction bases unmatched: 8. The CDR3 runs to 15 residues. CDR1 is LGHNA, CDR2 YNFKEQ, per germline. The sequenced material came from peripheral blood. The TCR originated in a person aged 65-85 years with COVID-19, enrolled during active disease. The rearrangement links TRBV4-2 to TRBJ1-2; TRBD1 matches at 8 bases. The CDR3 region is CASSLETGEDYGYTF. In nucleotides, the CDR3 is TGTGCCAGCAGCTTAGAGACAGGGGAAGACTATGGCTACACCTTC.